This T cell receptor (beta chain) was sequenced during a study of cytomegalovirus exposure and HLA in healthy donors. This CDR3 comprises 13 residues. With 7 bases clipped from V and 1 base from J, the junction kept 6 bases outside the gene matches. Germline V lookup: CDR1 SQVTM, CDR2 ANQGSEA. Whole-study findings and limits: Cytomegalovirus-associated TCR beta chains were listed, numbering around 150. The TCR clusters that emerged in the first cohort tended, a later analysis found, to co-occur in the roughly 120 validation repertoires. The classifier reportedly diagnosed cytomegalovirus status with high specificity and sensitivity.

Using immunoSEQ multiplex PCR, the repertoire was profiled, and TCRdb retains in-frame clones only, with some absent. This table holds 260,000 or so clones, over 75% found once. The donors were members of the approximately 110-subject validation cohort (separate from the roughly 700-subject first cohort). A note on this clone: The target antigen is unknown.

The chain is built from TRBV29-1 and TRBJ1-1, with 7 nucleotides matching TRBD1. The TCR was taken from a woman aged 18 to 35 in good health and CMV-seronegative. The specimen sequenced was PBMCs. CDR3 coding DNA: TGCAGCGCCCGGGACAGCAAGAACACTGAAGCTTTCTTT. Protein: CSARDSKNTEAFF.